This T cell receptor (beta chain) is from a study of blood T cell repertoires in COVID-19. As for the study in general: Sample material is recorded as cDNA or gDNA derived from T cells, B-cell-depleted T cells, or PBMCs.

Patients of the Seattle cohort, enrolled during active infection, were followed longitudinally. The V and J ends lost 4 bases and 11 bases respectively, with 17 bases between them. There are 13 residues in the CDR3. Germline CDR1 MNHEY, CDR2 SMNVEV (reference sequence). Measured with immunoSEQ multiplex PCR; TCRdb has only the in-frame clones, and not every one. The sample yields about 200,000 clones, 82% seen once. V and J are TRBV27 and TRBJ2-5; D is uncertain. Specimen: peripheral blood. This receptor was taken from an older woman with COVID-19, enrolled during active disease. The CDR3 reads CASSYLVSGEQYF. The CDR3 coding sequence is TGTGCCAGCAGTTACCTGGTCTCAGGTGAACAGTACTTC.